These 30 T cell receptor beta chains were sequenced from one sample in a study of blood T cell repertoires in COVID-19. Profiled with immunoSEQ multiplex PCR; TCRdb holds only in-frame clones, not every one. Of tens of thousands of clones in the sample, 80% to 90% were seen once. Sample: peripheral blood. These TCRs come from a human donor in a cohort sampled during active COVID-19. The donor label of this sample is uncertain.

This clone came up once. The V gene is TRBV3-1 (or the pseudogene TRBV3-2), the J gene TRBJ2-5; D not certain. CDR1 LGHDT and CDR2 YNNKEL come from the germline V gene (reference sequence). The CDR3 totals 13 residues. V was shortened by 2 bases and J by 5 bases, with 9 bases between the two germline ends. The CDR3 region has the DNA TGTGCCAGCAGCCAAAATCCCGCGGAGACCCAGTACTTC. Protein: CASSQNPAETQYF.

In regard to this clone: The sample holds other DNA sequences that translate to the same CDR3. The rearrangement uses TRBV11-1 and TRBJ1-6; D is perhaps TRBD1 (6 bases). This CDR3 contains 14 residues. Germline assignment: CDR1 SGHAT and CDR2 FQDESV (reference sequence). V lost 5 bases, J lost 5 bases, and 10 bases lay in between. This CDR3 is CASSRTGNNSPLHF. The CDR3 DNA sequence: TGTGCCAGCAGCCGAACAGGGAATAATTCACCCCTCCACTTT.

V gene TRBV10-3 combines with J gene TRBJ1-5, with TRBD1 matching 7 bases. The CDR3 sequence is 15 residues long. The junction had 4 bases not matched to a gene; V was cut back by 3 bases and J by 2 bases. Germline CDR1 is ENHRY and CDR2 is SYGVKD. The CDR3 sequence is CAISDLDRGNQPQHF. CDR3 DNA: TGTGCCATCAGTGACCTCGACAGGGGCAATCAGCCCCAGCATTTT.

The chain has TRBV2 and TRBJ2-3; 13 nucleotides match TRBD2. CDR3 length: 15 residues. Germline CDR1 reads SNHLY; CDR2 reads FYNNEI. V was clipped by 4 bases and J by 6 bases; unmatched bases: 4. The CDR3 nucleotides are TGTGCCAGCAGTGTAGGACTAGCGGGGGTGGATACGCAGTATTTT. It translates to CASSVGLAGVDTQYF.

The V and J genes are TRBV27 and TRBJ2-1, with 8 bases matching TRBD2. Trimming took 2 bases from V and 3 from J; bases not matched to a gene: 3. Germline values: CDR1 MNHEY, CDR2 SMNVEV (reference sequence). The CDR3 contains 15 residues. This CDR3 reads CASSLAGTSYNEQFF. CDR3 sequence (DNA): TGTGCCAGCAGTTTAGCCGGGACTAGCTACAATGAGCAGTTCTTC.

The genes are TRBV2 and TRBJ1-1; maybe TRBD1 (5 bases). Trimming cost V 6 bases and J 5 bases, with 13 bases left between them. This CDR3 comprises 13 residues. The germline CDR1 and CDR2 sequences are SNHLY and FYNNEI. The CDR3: CASRDLGGTEAFF. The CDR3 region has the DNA TGTGCCAGCAGGGACCTCGGGGGGACTGAAGCTTTCTTT.

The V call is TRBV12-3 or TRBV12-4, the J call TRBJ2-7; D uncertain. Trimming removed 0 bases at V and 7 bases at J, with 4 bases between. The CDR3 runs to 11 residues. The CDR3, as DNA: TGTGCCAGCAGTTTAGCGCGAGAGCAGTACTTC. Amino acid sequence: CASSLAREQYF.

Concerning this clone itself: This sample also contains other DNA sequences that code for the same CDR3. In nucleotides, the CDR3 is TGCAGTGCCCCTCTAGCAGATACGCAGTATTTT. Residues: CSAPLADTQYF. The V and J genes are TRBV20-1 and TRBJ2-3; no definite D call. Deletions cut 6 bases from V and 4 bases from J, with 8 bases between. The CDR3 length is 11 residues. Germline CDR1 reads DFQATT; CDR2 reads SNEGSKA (reference sequence).

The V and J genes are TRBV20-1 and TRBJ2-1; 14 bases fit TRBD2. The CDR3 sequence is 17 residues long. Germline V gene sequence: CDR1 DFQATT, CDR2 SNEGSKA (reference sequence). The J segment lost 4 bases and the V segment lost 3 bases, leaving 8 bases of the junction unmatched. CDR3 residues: CSASRETSGGAYNEQFF. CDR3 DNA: TGCAGTGCTAGTAGAGAGACTAGCGGGGGGGCTTACAATGAGCAGTTCTTC.

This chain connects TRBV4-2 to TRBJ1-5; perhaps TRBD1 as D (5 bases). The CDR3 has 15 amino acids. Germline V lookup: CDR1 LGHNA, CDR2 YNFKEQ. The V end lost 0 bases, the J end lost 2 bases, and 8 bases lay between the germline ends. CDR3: CASSQDAGGNQPQHF. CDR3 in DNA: TGTGCCAGCAGCCAAGATGCGGGGGGCAATCAGCCCCAGCATTTT.

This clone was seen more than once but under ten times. CDR3 bases: TGCGCCAGCAGAACAGGGAACAGGGCCTCTTTTGTACAGGGGCAGTTCTTC. It translates to CASRTGNRASFVQGQFF. The chain carries TRBV5-1 and TRBJ2-1, with D perhaps matching TRBD1 (6 bases). Germline V gives CDR1 SGHRS, CDR2 YFSETQ. V was clipped by 5 bases and J by 12 bases, with 30 bases between them. The CDR3 has 17 amino acids.

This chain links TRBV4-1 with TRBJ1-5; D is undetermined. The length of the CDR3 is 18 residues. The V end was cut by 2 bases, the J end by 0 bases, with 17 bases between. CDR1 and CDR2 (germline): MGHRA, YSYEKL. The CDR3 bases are TGCGCCAGCAGCCAATCTTTCTTAGGAGGGTATAGCAATCAGCCCCAGCATTTT. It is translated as CASSQSFLGGYSNQPQHF.

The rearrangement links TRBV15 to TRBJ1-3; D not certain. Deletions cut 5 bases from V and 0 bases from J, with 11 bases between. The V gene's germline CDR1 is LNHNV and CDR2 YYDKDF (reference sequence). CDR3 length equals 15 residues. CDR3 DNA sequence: TGTGCCACCAGCGAGCGACGGGACTCTGGAAACACCATATATTTT. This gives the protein CATSERRDSGNTIYF. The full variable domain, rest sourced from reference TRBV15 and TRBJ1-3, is DAMVIQNPRYQVTQFGKPVTLSCSQTLNHNVMYWYQQKSSQAPKLLFHYYDKDFNNEADTPDNFQSRRPNTSFCFLDIRSPGLGDTAMYLCATSERRDSGNTIYFGEGSWLTVV.

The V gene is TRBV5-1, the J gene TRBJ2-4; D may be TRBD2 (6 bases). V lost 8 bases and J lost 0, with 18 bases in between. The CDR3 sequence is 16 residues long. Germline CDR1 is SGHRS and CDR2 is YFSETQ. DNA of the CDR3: TGCGCCAGATCCCCCCCTTCGGGGGTAGCCAAAAACATTCAGTACTTC. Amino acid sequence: CARSPPSGVAKNIQYF. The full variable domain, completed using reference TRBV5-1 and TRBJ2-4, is KAGVTQTPRYLIKTRGQQVTLSCSPISGHRSVSWYQQTPGQGLQFLFEYFSETQRNKGNFPGRFSGRQFSNSRSEMNVSTLELGDSALYLCARSPPSGVAKNIQYFGAGTRLSVL.

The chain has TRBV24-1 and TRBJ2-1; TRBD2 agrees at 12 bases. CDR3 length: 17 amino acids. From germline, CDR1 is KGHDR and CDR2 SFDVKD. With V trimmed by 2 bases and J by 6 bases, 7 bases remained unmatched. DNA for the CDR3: TGTGCCACCAGTGATTCCTCCCTAGCGGGGGGGCCCAATGAGCAGTTCTTC. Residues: CATSDSSLAGGPNEQFF.

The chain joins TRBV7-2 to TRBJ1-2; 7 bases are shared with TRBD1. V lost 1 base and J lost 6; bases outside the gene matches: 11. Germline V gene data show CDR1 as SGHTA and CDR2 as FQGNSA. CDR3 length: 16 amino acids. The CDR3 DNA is TGTGCCAGCAGCTTAGTGGTTACAGGGGTTCAGGATGGCTACACCTTC. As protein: CASSLVVTGVQDGYTF.

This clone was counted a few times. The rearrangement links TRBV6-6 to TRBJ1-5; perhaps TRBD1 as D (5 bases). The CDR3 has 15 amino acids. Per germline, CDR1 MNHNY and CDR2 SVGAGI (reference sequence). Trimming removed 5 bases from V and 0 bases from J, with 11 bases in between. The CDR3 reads CASSAGLNSNQPQHF. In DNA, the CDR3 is TGTGCCAGCAGTGCGGGACTCAATAGCAATCAGCCCCAGCATTTT.

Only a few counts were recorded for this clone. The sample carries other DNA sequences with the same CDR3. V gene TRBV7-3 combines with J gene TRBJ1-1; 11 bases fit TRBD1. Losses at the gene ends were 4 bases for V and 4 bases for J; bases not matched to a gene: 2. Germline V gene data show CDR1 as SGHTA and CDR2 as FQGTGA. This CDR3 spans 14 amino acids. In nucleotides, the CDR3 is TGTGCCAGCAGCTCGGGGACAGGGGGCACTGAAGCTTTCTTT. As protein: CASSSGTGGTEAFF.

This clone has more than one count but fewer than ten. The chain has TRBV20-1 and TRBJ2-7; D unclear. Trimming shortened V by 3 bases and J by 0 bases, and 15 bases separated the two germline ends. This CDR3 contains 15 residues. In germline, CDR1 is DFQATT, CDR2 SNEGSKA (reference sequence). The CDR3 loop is CSASDPKTSSYEQYF. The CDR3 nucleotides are TGCAGTGCTAGTGATCCTAAGACAAGCTCCTACGAGCAGTACTTC.

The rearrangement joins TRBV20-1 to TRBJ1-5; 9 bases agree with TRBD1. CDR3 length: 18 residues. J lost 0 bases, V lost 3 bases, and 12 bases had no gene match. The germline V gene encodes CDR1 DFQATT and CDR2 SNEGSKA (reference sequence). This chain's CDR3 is CSASQPGQGPVSNQPQHF. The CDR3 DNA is TGCAGTGCTAGTCAACCGGGACAGGGTCCAGTTAGCAATCAGCCCCAGCATTTT.

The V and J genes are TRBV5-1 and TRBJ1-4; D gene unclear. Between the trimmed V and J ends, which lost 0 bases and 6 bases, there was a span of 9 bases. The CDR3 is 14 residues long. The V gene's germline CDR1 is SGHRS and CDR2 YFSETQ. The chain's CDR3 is CASSLGRRDEKLFF. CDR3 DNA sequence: TGCGCCAGCAGCTTGGGTCGGAGGGATGAAAAACTGTTTTTT.

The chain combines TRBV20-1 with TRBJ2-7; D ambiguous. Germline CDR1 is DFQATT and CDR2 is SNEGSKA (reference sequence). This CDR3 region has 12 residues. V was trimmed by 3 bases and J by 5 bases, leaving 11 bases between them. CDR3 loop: CSASPRGDEQYF. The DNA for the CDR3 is TGCAGTGCTAGTCCCAGAGGCGACGAGCAGTACTTC.

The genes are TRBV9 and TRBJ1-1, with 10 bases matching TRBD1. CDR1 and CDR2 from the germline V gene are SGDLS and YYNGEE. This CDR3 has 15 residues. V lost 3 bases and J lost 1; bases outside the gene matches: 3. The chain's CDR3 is CASSDRDRGNTEAFF. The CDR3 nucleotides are TGTGCCAGCAGCGATAGGGACAGGGGGAACACTGAAGCTTTCTTT.

The CDR3 loop is CASSLGTAGLGRNTEAFF. The CDR3 coding sequence is TGTGCCAGCAGCTTAGGGACTGCGGGACTGGGGAGAAACACTGAAGCTTTCTTT. The chain has TRBV7-9 and TRBJ1-1; weak D call: TRBD1 (5 bases). This CDR3 comprises 18 residues. The ends were cut back, 1 base at V and 2 bases at J, with 20 bases in the middle. The germline gives CDR1 SEHNR, CDR2 FQNEAQ (reference sequence).

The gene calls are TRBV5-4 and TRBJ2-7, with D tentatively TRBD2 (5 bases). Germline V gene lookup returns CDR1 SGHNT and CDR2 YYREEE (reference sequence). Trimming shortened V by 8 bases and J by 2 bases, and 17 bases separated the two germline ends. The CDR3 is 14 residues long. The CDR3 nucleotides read TGTGCCAGTAGTAGAGGGCAGCCAGCCTACGAGCAGTACTTC. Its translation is CASSRGQPAYEQYF.

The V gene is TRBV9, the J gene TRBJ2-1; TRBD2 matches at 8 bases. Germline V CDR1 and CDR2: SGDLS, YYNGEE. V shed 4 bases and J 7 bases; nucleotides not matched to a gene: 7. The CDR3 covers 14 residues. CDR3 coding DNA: TGTGCCAGCAGCACCGGGACTAGTGGGAATGAGCAGTTCTTC. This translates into CASSTGTSGNEQFF.

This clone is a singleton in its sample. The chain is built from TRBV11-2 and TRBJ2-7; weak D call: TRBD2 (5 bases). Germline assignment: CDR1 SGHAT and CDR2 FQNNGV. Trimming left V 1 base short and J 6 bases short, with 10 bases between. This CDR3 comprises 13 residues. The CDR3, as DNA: TGTGCCAGCAGCTTAGTTCGGGAAACCGAGCAGTACTTC. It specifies CASSLVRETEQYF. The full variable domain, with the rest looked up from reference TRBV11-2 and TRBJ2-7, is EAGVAQSPRYKIIEKRQSVAFWCNPISGHATLYWYQQILGQGPKLLIQFQNNGVVDDSQLPKDRFSAERLKGVDSTLKIQPAKLEDSAVYLCASSLVRETEQYFGPGTRLTVT.

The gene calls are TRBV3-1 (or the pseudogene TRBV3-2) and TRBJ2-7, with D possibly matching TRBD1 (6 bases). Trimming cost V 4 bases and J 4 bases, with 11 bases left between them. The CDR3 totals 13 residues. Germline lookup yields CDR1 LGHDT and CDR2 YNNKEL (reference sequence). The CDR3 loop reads CASSRRGAYEQYF. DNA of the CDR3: TGTGCCAGCAGCCGCAGGGGCGCGTACGAGCAGTACTTC.

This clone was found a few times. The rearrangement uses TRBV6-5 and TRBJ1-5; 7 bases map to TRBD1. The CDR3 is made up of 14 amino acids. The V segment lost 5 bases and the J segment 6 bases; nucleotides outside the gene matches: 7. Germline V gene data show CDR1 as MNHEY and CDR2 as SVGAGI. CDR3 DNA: TGTGCCAGCAGTCGACAGGGAGGAGGTCAGCCCCAGCATTTT. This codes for CASSRQGGGQPQHF.

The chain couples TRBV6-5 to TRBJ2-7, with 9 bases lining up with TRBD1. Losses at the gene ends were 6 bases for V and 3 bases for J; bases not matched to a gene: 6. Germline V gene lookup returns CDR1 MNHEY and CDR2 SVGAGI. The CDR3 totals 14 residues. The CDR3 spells CASRTGQGSYEQYF. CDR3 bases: TGTGCCAGCAGGACCGGACAGGGGAGCTACGAGCAGTACTTC.